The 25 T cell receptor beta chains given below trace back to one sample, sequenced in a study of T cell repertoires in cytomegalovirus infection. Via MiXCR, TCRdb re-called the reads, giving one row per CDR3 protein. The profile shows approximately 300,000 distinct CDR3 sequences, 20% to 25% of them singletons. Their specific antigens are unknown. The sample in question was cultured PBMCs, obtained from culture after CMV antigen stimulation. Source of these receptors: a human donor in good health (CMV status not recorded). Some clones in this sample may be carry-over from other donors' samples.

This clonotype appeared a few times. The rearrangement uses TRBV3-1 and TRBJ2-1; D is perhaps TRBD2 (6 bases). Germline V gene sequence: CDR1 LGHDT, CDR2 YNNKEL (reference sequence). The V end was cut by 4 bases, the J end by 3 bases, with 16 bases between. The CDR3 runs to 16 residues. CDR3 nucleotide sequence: TGTGCCAGCAGCCCGAGGGGAGGCGCAATCTACAATGAGCAGTTCTTC. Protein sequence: CASSPRGGAIYNEQFF.

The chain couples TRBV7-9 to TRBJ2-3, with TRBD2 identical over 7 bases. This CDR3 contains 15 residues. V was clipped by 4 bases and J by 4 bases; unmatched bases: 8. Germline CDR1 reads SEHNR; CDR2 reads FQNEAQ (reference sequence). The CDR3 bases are TGTGCCAGCAGCTCAGGACTAGGAAAGGCAGATACGCAGTATTTT. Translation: CASSSGLGKADTQYF.

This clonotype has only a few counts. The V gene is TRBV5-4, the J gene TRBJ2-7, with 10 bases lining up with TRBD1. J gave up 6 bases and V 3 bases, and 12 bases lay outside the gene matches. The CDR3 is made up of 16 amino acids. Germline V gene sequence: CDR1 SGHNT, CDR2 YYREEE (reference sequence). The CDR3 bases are TGTGCCAGCAGCTCGTCCGGGACAGGGGCAAGGGTCGAGCAGTACTTC. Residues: CASSSSGTGARVEQYF.

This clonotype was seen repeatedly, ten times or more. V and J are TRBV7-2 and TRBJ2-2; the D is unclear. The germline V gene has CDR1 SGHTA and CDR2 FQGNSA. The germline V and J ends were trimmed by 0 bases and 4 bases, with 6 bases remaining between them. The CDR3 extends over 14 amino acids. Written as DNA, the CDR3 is TGTGCCAGCAGCTTAGCGCACACCACCGGGGAGCTGTTTTTT. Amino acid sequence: CASSLAHTTGELFF.

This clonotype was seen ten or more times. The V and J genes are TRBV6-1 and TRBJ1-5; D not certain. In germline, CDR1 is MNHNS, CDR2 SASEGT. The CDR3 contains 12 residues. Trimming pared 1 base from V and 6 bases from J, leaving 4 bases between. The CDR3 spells CASSEVSQPQHF. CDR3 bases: TGTGCCAGCAGTGAAGTTAGTCAGCCCCAGCATTTT.

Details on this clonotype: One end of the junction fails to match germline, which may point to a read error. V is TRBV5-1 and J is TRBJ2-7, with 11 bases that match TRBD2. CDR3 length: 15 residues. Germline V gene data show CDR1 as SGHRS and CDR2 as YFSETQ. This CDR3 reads CSSSSGGTSGSEQYF. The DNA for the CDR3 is TGCTCCAGCAGCTCAGGGGGGACTAGCGGAAGCGAGCAGTACTTC. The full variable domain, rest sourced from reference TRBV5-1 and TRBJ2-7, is KAGVTQTPRYLIKTRGQQVTLSCSPISGHRSVSWYQQTPGQGLQFLFEYFSETQRNKGNFPGRFSGRQFSNSRSEMNVSTLELGDSALYLCSSSSGGTSGSEQYFGPGTRLTVT.

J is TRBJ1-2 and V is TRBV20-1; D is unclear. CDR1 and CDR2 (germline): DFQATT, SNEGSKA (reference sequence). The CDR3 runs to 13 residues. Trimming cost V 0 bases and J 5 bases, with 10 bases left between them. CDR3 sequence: CSARDDGIYGYTF. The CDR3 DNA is TGCAGTGCTAGAGATGACGGGATTTATGGCTACACCTTC.

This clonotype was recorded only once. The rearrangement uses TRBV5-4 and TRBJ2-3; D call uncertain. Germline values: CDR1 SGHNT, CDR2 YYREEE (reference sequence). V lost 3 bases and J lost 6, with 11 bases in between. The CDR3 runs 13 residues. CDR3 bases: TGTGCCAGCAGCTACGTGACGTCGGATACGCAGTATTTT. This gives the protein CASSYVTSDTQYF.

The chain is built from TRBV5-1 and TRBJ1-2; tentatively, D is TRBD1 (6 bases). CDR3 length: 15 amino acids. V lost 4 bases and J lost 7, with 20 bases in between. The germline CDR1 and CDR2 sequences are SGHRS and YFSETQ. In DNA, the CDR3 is TGCGCCAGCAGCCACCGAGGACAGCGAGAAAGTGGCTACACCTTC. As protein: CASSHRGQRESGYTF.

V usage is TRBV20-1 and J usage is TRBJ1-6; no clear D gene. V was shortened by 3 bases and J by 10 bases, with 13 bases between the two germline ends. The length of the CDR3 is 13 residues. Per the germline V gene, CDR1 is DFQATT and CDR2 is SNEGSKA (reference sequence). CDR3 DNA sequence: TGCAGTGCTAGGTTCGCCCCTACCTCACCCCTCCACTTT. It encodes CSARFAPTSPLHF.

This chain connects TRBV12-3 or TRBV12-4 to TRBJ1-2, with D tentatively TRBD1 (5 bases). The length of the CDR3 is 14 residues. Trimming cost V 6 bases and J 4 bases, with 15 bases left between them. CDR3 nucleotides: TGTGCCAGCAGCGGACACGGACAACTCTATGGCTACACCTTC. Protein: CASSGHGQLYGYTF.

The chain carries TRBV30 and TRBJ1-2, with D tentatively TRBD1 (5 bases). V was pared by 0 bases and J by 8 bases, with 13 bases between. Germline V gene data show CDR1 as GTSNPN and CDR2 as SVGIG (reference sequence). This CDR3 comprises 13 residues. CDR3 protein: CAWSVRAGSGYTF. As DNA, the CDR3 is TGTGCCTGGAGTGTTAGGGCAGGGAGCGGCTACACCTTC.

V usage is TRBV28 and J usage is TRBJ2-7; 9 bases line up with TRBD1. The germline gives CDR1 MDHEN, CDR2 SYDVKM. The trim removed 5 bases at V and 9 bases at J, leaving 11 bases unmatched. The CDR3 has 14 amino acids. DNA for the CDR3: TGTGCCAGCAGTCCCGACAGGGGGGCCCTCGTGCAGTACTTC. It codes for CASSPDRGALVQYF.

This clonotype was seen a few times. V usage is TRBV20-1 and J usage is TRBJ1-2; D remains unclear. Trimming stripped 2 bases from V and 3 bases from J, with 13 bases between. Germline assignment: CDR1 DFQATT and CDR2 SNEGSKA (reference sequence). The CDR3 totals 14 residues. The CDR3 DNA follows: TGCAGTGCTAGACGCTCCGGAACTGACTATGGCTACACCTTC. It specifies CSARRSGTDYGYTF.

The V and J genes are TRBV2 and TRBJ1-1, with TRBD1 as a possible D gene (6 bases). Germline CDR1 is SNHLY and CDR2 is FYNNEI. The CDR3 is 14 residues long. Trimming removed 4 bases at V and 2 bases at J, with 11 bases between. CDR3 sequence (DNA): TGTGCCAGCAGTGTGGACAGAACTAACACTGAAGCTTTCTTT. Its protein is CASSVDRTNTEAFF.

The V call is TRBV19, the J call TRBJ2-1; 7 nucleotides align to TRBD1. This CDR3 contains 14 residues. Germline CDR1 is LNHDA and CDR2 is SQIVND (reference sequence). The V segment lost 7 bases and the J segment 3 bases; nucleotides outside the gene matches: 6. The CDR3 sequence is CASNDRVFYNEQFF. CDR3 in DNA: TGTGCCAGTAATGACAGGGTTTTCTACAATGAGCAGTTCTTC.

CDR3 DNA: TGTGCCAGCAGAGCGTCCGGCACGAGCTCCTATAATTCACCCCTCCACTTT. Amino acid sequence: CASRASGTSSYNSPLHF. V is TRBV6-4 and J is TRBJ1-6, with D uncertain. Germline V gene data show CDR1 as MRHNA and CDR2 as SNTAGT. V lost 6 bases and J 0 bases, leaving 15 bases between the germline ends. This CDR3 region has 17 residues.

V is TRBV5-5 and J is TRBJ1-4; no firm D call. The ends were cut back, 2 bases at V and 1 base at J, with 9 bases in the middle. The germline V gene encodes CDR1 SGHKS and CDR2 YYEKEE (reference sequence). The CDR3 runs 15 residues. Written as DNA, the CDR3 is TGTGCCAGCAGCTTTCGAGGGATAACTAATGAAAAACTGTTTTTT. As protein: CASSFRGITNEKLFF.

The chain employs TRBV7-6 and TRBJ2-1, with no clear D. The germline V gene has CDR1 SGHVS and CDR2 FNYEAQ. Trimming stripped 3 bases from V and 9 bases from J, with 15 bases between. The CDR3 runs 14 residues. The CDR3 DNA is TGTGCCAGCAGCTTCACTACGCCTCCTTTTGAGCAGTTCTTC. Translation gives CASSFTTPPFEQFF.

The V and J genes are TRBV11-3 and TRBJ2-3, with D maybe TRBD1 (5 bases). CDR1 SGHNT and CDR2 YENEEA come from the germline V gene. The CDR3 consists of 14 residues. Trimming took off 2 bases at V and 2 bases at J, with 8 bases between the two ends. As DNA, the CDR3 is TGTGCCAGCAGCTTATCGACAGCCACAGATACGCAGTATTTT. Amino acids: CASSLSTATDTQYF.

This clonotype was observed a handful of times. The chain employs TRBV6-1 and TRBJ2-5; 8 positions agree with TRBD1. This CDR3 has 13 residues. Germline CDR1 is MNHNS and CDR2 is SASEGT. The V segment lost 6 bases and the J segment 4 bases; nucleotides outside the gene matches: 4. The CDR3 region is CASRGQAAETQYF. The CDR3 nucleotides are TGTGCCAGCAGGGGACAGGCGGCAGAGACCCAGTACTTC.

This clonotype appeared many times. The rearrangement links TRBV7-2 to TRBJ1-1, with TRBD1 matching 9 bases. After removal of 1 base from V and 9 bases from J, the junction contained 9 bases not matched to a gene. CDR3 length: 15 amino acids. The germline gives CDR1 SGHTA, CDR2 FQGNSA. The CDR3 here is CASSLVGTGIIQAFF. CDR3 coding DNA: TGTGCCAGCAGCTTAGTGGGGACAGGGATAATACAAGCTTTCTTT.

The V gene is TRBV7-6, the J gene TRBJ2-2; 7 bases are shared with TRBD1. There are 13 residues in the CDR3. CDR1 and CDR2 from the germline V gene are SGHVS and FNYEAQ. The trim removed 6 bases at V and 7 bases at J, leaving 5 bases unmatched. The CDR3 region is CASSSQGVGELFF. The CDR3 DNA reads TGTGCCAGCAGTTCGCAGGGGGTCGGGGAGCTGTTTTTT.

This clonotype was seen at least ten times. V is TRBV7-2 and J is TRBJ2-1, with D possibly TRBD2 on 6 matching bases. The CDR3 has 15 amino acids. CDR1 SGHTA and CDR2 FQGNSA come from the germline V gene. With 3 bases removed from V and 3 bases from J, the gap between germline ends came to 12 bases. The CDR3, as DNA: TGTGCCAGCAGCTTGTCTAGCGAGAGCTACAATGAGCAGTTCTTC. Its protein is CASSLSSESYNEQFF.

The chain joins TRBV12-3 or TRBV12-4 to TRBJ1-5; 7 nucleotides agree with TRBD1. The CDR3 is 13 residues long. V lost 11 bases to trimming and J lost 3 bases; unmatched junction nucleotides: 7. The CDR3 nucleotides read TGTGCCTCGAATACAGGGGTCAATCAGCCCCAGCATTTT. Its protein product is CASNTGVNQPQHF.